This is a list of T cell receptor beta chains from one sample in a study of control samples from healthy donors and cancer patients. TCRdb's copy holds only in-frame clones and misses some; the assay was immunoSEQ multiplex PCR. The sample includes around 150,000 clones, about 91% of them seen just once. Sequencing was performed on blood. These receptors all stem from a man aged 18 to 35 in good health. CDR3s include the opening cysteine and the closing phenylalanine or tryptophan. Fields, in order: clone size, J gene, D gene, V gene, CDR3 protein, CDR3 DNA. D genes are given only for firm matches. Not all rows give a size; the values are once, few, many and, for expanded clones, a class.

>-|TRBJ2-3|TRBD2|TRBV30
CAWSVGASGGGSTRDTQYF
TGTGCCTGGAGTGTAGGGGCTAGCGGGGGGGGCAGCACACGAGATACGCAGTATTTT
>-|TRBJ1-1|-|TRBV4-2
CASQTTGSTEAFF
TGTGCCAGCCAAACCACAGGAAGCACTGAAGCTTTCTTT
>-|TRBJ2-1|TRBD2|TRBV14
CASSRARTSIEQFF
TGTGCCAGCAGCCGCGCCCGGACTAGCATTGAGCAGTTCTTC
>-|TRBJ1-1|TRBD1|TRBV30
CAWSTGRTEAFF
TGTGCCTGGTCGACAGGGAGGACTGAAGCTTTCTTT
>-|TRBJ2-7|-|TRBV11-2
CASSQGSYEQYF
TGTGCCAGCAGCCAGGGGAGTTACGAGCAGTACTTC
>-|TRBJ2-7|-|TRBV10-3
CAINQGSGGQPYEQYF
TGTGCCATCAACCAAGGGTCCGGGGGGCAGCCCTACGAGCAGTACTTC
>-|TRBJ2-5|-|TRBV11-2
CASSIQETQYF
TGTGCCAGCAGCATTCAAGAGACCCAGTACTTC
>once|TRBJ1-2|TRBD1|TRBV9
CASSEQGALDGYTF
TGTGCCAGCAGCGAACAGGGGGCATTGGATGGCTACACCTTC
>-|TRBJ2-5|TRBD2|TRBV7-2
CASSLALTGGAQETQYF
TGTGCCAGCAGCTTAGCGCTAACCGGGGGGGCCCAAGAGACCCAGTACTTC
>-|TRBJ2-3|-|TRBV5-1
CASSLVGDPTDTQYF
TGCGCCAGCAGCTTGGTGGGGGACCCTACAGATACGCAGTATTTT
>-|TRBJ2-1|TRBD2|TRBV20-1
CSASLLAGGNEQFF
TGCAGTGCTAGTCTACTAGCGGGGGGTAATGAGCAGTTCTTC
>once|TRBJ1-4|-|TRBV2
CASSGGDSTNEKLFF
TGTGCCAGCAGTGGCGGAGATTCAACTAATGAAAAACTGTTTTTT
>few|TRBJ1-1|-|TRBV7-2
CASSSREGEGTEAFF
TGTGCCAGCAGCTCCCGAGAAGGGGAGGGCACTGAAGCTTTCTTT
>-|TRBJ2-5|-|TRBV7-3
CASSSNMEETQYF
TGTGCCAGCAGCTCGAACATGGAAGAGACCCAGTACTTC
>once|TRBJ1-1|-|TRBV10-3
CAISESLGNTEAFF
TGTGCCATCAGTGAGTCGCTGGGAAACACTGAAGCTTTCTTT
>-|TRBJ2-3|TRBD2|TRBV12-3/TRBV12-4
CASSFREGTRQYF
TGTGCCAGCAGTTTTAGAGAAGGGACTAGGCAGTATTTT
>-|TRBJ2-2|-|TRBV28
CASRTSAGELFF
TGTGCCAGCAGAACCTCGGCGGGGGAGCTGTTTTTT
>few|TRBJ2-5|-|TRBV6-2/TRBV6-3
CATSGTLKETQYF
TGTGCGACCAGCGGGACACTGAAAGAGACCCAGTACTTC
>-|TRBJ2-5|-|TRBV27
CASSLLRAQGRQETQYF
TGTGCCAGCAGTTTATTAAGGGCTCAGGGCCGCCAAGAGACCCAGTACTTC
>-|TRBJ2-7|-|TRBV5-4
CASSEGIEQYF
TGTGCCAGCAGCGAGGGGATCGAGCAGTACTTC
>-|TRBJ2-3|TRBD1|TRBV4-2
CASSHLLVSRQGMSDTQYF
TGTGCCAGCAGCCACCTTTTGGTCTCGAGACAGGGGATGAGCGATACGCAGTATTTT
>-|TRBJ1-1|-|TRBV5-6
CASSLKGRPQGGLGTEAFF
TGTGCCAGCAGCTTGAAGGGGCGGCCGCAGGGAGGTTTGGGCACTGAAGCTTTCTTT
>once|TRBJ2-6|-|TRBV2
CASRVDSYSGANVLTF
TGTGCCAGCAGGGTAGACAGCTACTCTGGGGCCAACGTCCTGACTTTC